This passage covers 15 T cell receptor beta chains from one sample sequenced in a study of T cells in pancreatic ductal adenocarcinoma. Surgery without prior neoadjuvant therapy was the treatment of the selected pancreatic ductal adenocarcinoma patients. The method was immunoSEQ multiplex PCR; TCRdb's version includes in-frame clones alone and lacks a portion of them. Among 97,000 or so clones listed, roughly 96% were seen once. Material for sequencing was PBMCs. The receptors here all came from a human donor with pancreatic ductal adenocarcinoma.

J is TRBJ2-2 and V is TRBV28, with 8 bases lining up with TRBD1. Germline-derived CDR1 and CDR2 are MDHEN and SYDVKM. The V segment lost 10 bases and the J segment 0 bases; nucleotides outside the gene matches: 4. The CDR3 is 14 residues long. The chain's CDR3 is CATRTGSNTGELFF. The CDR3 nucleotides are TGTGCCACCAGGACAGGGTCGAACACCGGGGAGCTGTTTTTT.

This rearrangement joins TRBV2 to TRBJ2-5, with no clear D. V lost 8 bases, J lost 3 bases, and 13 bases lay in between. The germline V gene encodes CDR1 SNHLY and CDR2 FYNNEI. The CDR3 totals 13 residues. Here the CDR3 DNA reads TGTGCCAGCGTAGCCAATGGCGAAGAGACCCAGTACTTC. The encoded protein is CASVANGEETQYF.

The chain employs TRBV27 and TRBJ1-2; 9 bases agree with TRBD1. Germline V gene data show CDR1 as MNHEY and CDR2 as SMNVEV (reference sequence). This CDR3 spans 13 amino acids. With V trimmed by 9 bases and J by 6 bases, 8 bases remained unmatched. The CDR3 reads CASSPRTGDGYTF. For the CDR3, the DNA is TGTGCCAGTAGCCCAAGGACAGGGGATGGCTACACCTTC.

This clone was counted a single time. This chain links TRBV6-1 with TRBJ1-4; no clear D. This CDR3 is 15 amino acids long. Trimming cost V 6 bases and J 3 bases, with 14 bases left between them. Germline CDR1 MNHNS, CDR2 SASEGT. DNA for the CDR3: TGTGCCAGCAGCGACCTCGTCGGGTCTAATGAAAAACTGTTTTTT. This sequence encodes CASSDLVGSNEKLFF.

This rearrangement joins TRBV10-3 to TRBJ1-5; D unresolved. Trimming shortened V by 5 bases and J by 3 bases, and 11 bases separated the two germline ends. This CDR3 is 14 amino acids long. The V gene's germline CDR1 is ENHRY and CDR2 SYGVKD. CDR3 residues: CAISSNRDNQPQHF. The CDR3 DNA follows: TGTGCCATCAGTTCGAATCGGGACAATCAGCCCCAGCATTTT.

The CDR3 spells CASSVGWSGSYEQYF. CDR3 DNA: TGTGCCAGCAGCGTAGGTTGGAGCGGGAGCTACGAGCAGTACTTC. The rearrangement joins TRBV9 to TRBJ2-7, with TRBD2 matching 8 bases. Trimming removed 0 bases from V and 3 bases from J; junction bases left unmatched: 5. Germline V gene data show CDR1 as SGDLS and CDR2 as YYNGEE. This CDR3 contains 15 residues.

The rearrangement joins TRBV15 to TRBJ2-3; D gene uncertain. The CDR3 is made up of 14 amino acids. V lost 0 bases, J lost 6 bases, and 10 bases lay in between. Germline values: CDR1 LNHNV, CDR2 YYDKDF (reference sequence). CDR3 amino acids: CATSRDSLADTQYF. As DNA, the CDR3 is TGTGCCACCAGCAGAGATTCCTTAGCTGATACGCAGTATTTT.

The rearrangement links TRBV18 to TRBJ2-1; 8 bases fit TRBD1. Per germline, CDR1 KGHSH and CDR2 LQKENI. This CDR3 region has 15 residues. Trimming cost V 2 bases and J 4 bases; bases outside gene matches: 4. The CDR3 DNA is TGTGCCAGCTCACCAGGACAGGGAGGATACAATGAGCAGTTCTTC. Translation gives CASSPGQGGYNEQFF.

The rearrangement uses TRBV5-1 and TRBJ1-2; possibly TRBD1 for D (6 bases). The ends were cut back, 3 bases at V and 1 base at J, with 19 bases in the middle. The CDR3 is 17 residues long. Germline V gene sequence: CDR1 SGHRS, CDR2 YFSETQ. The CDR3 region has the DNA TGCGCCAGCAGCTCCGGACAGAGCTATACTTTTAACTATGGCTACACCTTC. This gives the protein CASSSGQSYTFNYGYTF. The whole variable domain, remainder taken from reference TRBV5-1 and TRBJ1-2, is KAGVTQTPRYLIKTRGQQVTLSCSPISGHRSVSWYQQTPGQGLQFLFEYFSETQRNKGNFPGRFSGRQFSNSRSEMNVSTLELGDSALYLCASSSGQSYTFNYGYTFGSGTRLTVV.

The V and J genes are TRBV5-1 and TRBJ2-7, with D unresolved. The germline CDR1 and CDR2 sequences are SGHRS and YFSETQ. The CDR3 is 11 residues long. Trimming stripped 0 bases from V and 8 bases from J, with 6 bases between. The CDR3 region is CASSLEEKQYF. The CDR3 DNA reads TGCGCCAGCAGCTTGGAGGAGAAGCAGTACTTC. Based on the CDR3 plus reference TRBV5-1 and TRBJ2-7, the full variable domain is KAGVTQTPRYLIKTRGQQVTLSCSPISGHRSVSWYQQTPGQGLQFLFEYFSETQRNKGNFPGRFSGRQFSNSRSEMNVSTLELGDSALYLCASSLEEKQYFGPGTRLTVT.

CDR3 in amino acids: CASSTHGDTYNEQFF. CDR3 coding DNA: TGCGCCAGCAGCACTCACGGGGATACCTACAATGAGCAGTTCTTC. This rearrangement joins TRBV5-1 to TRBJ2-1; perhaps TRBD2 as D (5 bases). The CDR3 consists of 15 residues. Between the trimmed V and J ends, which lost 4 bases and 2 bases, there was a span of 13 bases. Germline CDR1 SGHRS, CDR2 YFSETQ. The complete variable domain, with remaining parts taken from reference TRBV5-1 and TRBJ2-1, reads KAGVTQTPRYLIKTRGQQVTLSCSPISGHRSVSWYQQTPGQGLQFLFEYFSETQRNKGNFPGRFSGRQFSNSRSEMNVSTLELGDSALYLCASSTHGDTYNEQFFGPGTRLTVL.

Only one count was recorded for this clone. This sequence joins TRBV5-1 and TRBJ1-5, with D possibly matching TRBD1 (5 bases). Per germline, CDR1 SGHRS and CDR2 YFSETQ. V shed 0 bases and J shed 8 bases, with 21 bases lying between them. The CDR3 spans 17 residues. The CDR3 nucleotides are TGCGCCAGCAGCTTGGGGGGTTCGCAGGGAGGAGATGAGCCCCAGCATTTT. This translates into CASSLGGSQGGDEPQHF.

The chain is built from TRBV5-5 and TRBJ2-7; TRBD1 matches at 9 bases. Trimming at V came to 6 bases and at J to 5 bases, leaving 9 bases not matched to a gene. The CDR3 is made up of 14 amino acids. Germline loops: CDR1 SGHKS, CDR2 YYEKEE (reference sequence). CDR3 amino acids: CASTHRDRANEQYF. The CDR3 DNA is TGTGCCAGCACCCACCGGGACAGGGCTAACGAGCAGTACTTC.

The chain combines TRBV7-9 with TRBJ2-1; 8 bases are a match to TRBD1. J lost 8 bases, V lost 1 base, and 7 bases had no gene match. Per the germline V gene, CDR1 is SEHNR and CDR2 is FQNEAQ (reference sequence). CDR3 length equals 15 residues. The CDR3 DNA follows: TGTGCCAGCAGCTTAGAACAGGGGGTAGGTGATGAGCAGTTCTTC. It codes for CASSLEQGVGDEQFF.

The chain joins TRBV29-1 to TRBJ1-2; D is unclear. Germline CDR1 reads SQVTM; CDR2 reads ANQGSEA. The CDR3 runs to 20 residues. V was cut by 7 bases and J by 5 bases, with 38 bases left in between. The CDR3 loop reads CSAVLRRFEIRVLIKYGYTF. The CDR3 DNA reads TGCAGCGCTGTTCTTCGTCGGTTTGAGATTCGGGTTCTTATTAAGTATGGCTACACCTTC.